These T cell receptor beta chains were read from a single sample in a study of T cell repertoires in cytomegalovirus infection. MiXCR, run by TCRdb on the reads, gives a single entry per CDR3 protein. The sample has about 210,000 distinct CDR3 sequences; 6.5% are singletons. The sequenced material came from PBMCs. The receptors stem from a human donor in good health (CMV status not recorded). Some clones in this sample may be carry-over from other donors' samples. Each CDR3 is given with its conserved first and last residue. The D gene is left open where the match is weak. Clone size appears in some rows only: once, few, many, or a class for an expanded clone.

V	J	D	size	DNA	CDR3
TRBV11-3	TRBJ2-3	.	many	TGTGCCAGCCTCGCGGGGACCAATCCAACCACAGATACGCAGTATTTT	CASLAGTNPTTDTQYF
TRBV20-1	TRBJ2-3	.	.	TGCAGTGCTTCCCCTTTACAGGGAGGGGGAGCTACGCAGTATTTT	CSASPLQGGGATQYF
TRBV27	TRBJ2-1	.	many	TGTGCCAGCAGTAACCGGGACTACAATGAGCAGTTCTTC	CASSNRDYNEQFF
TRBV11-2	TRBJ2-6	.	many	TGTGCCAGCAGCTTAGGGACTGGGGCCAACGTCCTGACTTTC	CASSLGTGANVLTF
TRBV6-2/TRBV6-3	TRBJ2-2	.	many	TGTGCCACCAACCCCGATAATACCGGGGAGCTGTTTTTT	CATNPDNTGELFF
TRBV6-2/TRBV6-3	TRBJ1-2	TRBD1	many	TGTGCCAGCACCCGGACAGGGGGGGACTATGGCTACACCTTC	CASTRTGGDYGYTF
TRBV29-1	TRBJ1-2	.	many	TGCAGCGTGGATGTACATAGCAACTATGGCTACACCTTC	CSVDVHSNYGYTF
TRBV19	TRBJ2-5	.	many	TGTGCCAGTAGTATATTAACCAGTAGGGATAGAGAGACCCAGTACTTC	CASSILTSRDRETQYF
TRBV2	TRBJ2-1	.	many	TGTGCCAGGGGTGGCGGGGTCGACTCCTACAATGAGCAGTTCTTC	CARGGGVDSYNEQFF
TRBV6-2/TRBV6-3	TRBJ2-7	.	many	TGTGCCAGCAATCTCGGACCCCTGAGCGAGCAGTACTTC	CASNLGPLSEQYF
TRBV7-2	TRBJ1-2	.	few	TGTGCCAGCAGCTTAGGGACTATGGGAGGCTACACCTTC	CASSLGTMGGYTF
TRBV20-1	TRBJ2-2	.	many	TGCAGTGCTAGAGATCCTACTAGAAACACCGGGGAGCTGTTTTTT	CSARDPTRNTGELFF
TRBV28	TRBJ1-5	TRBD1	.	TGTGCCAGCCACCAACAGGGGAGGCAGCCCCAGCATTTT	CASHQQGRQPQHF
TRBV7-8	TRBJ1-3	.	many	TGTGCCAGCAGCTTAGAAGTTGGCGGAAACACCATATATTTT	CASSLEVGGNTIYF
TRBV20-1	TRBJ2-1	TRBD1	many	TGCAGTGCTAGAGATCTCACTCGGGACAGATCCTACAATGAGCAGTTCTTC	CSARDLTRDRSYNEQFF
TRBV29-1	TRBJ1-1	TRBD1	many	TGCAACTCACACGGCTCTCAGGGGACAGACACTGAAGCTTTCTTT	CNSHGSQGTDTEAFF
TRBV7-2	TRBJ1-4	TRBD1	many	TGTGCCAGCAGCCGGAGAACCGGGACAGGGTTGGGGGAAAAACTGTTTTTT	CASSRRTGTGLGEKLFF
TRBV20-1	TRBJ2-5	TRBD2	many	TGCAGTGCTAGAGGGCTTAGCGGGAGAGAAGAGACCCAGTACTTC	CSARGLSGREETQYF
TRBV7-2	TRBJ1-2	.	many	TGTGCCAGCAGCTTAGGACAGCCGACTAACTATGGCTACACCTTC	CASSLGQPTNYGYTF
TRBV6-5	TRBJ2-7	.	many	TGTGCCAGCAGTTACTCATCGGACTACGAGCAGTACTTC	CASSYSSDYEQYF
TRBV5-5	TRBJ1-1	.	many	TGTGCCAGCAGCTTTGGTGCAATGGCGAACACTGAAGCTTTCTTT	CASSFGAMANTEAFF
TRBV7-6	TRBJ1-4	.	few	TGTGCCAGCAGCTTAGTAGTCGGGACAACGAGGGGAAAACTGTTTTTT	CASSLVVGTTRGKLFF
TRBV7-2	TRBJ2-6	.	many	TGTGCCAGCAGCTTAGCGGCAGGGCCTGGGGCCAACGTCCTGACTTTC	CASSLAAGPGANVLTF
TRBV3-1	TRBJ1-2	.	many	TGTGCCAGCAGCCCCTCTGGACTGCCCCGGTATGGCTACACCTTC	CASSPSGLPRYGYTF
TRBV4-2	TRBJ2-5	.	many	TGTGCCAGCAGCCAAGTCCGGGGGTCATACCAAGAGACCCAGTACTTC	CASSQVRGSYQETQYF
TRBV20-1	TRBJ2-1	TRBD2	.	TGCAGTGCTAGTTCCCCACCCCCTAGCGGGGGGTACAATGAGCAGTTCTTC	CSASSPPPSGGYNEQFF
TRBV19	TRBJ1-4	.	many	TGTGCCAGTAGTATCACAGGAGTTGCTAATGAAAAACTGTTTTTT	CASSITGVANEKLFF
TRBV13	TRBJ2-7	TRBD1	many	TGTGCCAGTTCGGACAGGGAAAAGGGCGAGCAGTACTTC	CASSDREKGEQYF
TRBV14	TRBJ2-7	TRBD1	.	TGTGCCAGCAGCCGACAGGGGCTAAGAACCTACGAGCAGTACTTC	CASSRQGLRTYEQYF
TRBV10-3	TRBJ2-1	TRBD2	many	TGTGCCATCCAAGCTAGCGGGGGGTACAATGAGCAGTTCTTC	CAIQASGGYNEQFF
TRBV7-2	TRBJ2-1	TRBD2	many	TGTGCCAGCAACTCCGGGACTAGCGGGACCCGCGTCAACAATGAGCAGTTCTTC	CASNSGTSGTRVNNEQFF
TRBV29-1	TRBJ1-1	TRBD1	many	TGCAGCGTGAGACAGGGGGCTGTTAGGAACACTGAAGCTTTCTTT	CSVRQGAVRNTEAFF
TRBV7-2	TRBJ1-2	TRBD1	many	TGTGCCAGCAGCTTTGACAGGGTTAACTATGGCTACACCTTC	CASSFDRVNYGYTF
TRBV14	TRBJ1-6	.	many	TGTGCCAGCAGCCTGCGACGGTCCTTGAATTCACCCCTCCACTTT	CASSLRRSLNSPLHF
TRBV29-1	TRBJ2-5	.	.	TGCAGCGCGGACAAGGTGGAGACCCAGTACTTC	CSADKVETQYF
TRBV2	TRBJ2-5	.	many	TGTGCCAGCAGCCGATCCAACACCCAGGAGACCCAGTACTTC	CASSRSNTQETQYF
TRBV6-4	TRBJ2-3	.	many	TGTGCCAGCAGTGACTCGCCGGGGAGCACAGATACGCAGTATTTT	CASSDSPGSTDTQYF
TRBV7-8	TRBJ2-5	.	.	TGTGCCAGCAGCTTTGCCCCGGGACACCAAGAGACCCAGTACTTC	CASSFAPGHQETQYF
TRBV2	TRBJ2-1	TRBD2	few	TGTGCCAGCAGTTTAGCGGGGGGAGGAAGGAATGAGCAGTTCTTC	CASSLAGGGRNEQFF
TRBV5-1	TRBJ2-5	.	few	TGCGCCAGCAGCTTGGGGGGGTCGGCTAACCAAGAGACCCAGTACTTC	CASSLGGSANQETQYF
TRBV20-1	TRBJ2-3	TRBD2	many	TGCAGTGCTAGGCGGGGAGGGGCGCCCATGCTAGATACGCAGTATTTT	CSARRGGAPMLDTQYF
TRBV7-2	TRBJ2-1	TRBD1	many	TGTGCCAGCGGGCAGGGGGTAGGTAATGAGCAGTTCTTC	CASGQGVGNEQFF
TRBV11-2	TRBJ2-1	TRBD1	many	TGTGCCAGCAGCTCACGCCCGACAGGGGCGGTCAATGAGCAGTTCTTC	CASSSRPTGAVNEQFF
TRBV4-3	TRBJ1-5	.	many	TGCGCCAGCAGCCAAGATCGGGCCGGCATCGGCGATCAGCCCCAGCATTTT	CASSQDRAGIGDQPQHF
TRBV29-1	TRBJ1-2	TRBD1	many	TGCAGCGTGGAACAGGGGGCGAAATCTAACTATGGCTACACCTTC	CSVEQGAKSNYGYTF
TRBV6-6	TRBJ1-5	.	.	TGTGCCAGCAGTTACTCGTCGGATAGCAATCAGCCCCAGCATTTT	CASSYSSDSNQPQHF
TRBV5-6	TRBJ1-1	TRBD1	many	TGTGCCAGCAGCATCGCCGGACAGGGAGGCACTGAAGCTTTCTTT	CASSIAGQGGTEAFF
TRBV11-3	TRBJ2-7	.	many	TGTGCCAGCAGCTTGTCTGGCGGAGGTTCCTACGAGCAGTACTTC	CASSLSGGGSYEQYF
TRBV6-2/TRBV6-3	TRBJ2-7	TRBD1	many	TGTGCCAGCAGAACAGGGGGCCACGAGCAGTACTTC	CASRTGGHEQYF
TRBV7-9	TRBJ2-5	.	.	TGTGCCAGCAGCGACGGTTCGGGCCCTGCGGGCGAGACCCAGTACTTC	CASSDGSGPAGETQYF